A single sample gave rise to the 30 T cell receptor beta chains below, sequenced in a study of long-term antiretroviral therapy in people with HIV. Researchers ran immunoSEQ v3.0 at survey level. Sequencing used immunoSEQ multiplex PCR; TCRdb keeps in-frame clones, though not all of them. The table records roughly 15,000 clones, roughly 80% of them present only once. Material: unsorted PBMCs, obtained less than 1.3 years before starting antiretroviral therapy. The receptors shown here come from a man aged 30-40 years with HIV.

The chain employs TRBV27 and TRBJ2-1; 13 bases agree with TRBD2. This CDR3 spans 14 amino acids. J was trimmed by 8 bases and V by 3 bases; bases with no gene match: 1. Germline loops: CDR1 MNHEY, CDR2 SMNVEV (reference sequence). CDR3 DNA sequence: TGTGCCAGCAGTTTCGGGACTAGCGGGGATGAGCAGTTCTTC. This sequence encodes CASSFGTSGDEQFF.

The genes are TRBV10-3 and TRBJ2-1; D assignment may be TRBD1 or TRBD2 (6 bases each). This CDR3 has 14 amino acids. The V gene's germline CDR1 is ENHRY and CDR2 SYGVKD. The V end lost 10 bases, the J end lost 2 bases, and 15 bases lay between the germline ends. CDR3 residues: CATRGPGPYNEQFF. In DNA, the CDR3 is TGTGCCACCCGGGGGCCAGGGCCCTACAATGAGCAGTTCTTC.

The genes are TRBV5-5 and TRBJ2-7; perhaps D is TRBD1 or TRBD2 (5 bases each). Trimming stripped 1 base from V and 0 bases from J, with 8 bases between. From germline, CDR1 is SGHKS and CDR2 YYEKEE (reference sequence). The CDR3 consists of 14 residues. The CDR3, as DNA: TGTGCCAGCAGCTTGTCAGGGAGCTCCTACGAGCAGTACTTC. Protein: CASSLSGSSYEQYF.

V usage is TRBV7-3 and J usage is TRBJ2-1, with 9 bases lining up with TRBD1. The CDR3 extends over 18 amino acids. The germline V gene has CDR1 SGHTA and CDR2 FQGTGA. J gave up 9 bases and V 3 bases, and 18 bases lay outside the gene matches. In DNA, the CDR3 is TGTGCCAGCAGCTTTGGTATCGGGACAGGGAGGTTTAACGGTGAGCAGTTCTTC. The encoded protein is CASSFGIGTGRFNGEQFF.

This clone is judged medium-sized. V gene TRBV27 combines with J gene TRBJ1-5; D is undetermined. Germline CDR1 is MNHEY and CDR2 is SMNVEV (reference sequence). CDR3 length: 14 amino acids. Trimming took off 8 bases at V and 1 base at J, with 12 bases between the two ends. The chain's CDR3 is CASPPGGSNQPQHF. The CDR3 DNA reads as TGTGCCAGCCCGCCTGGCGGGAGCAATCAGCCCCAGCATTTT.

The chain is built from TRBV15 and TRBJ2-1, with TRBD1 as a possible D gene (6 bases). Trimming removed 5 bases at V and 0 bases at J, with 11 bases between. CDR3 length: 15 amino acids. Germline V gives CDR1 LNHNV, CDR2 YYDKDF (reference sequence). The CDR3 is CATSPQGNSYNEQFF. DNA for the CDR3: TGTGCCACCAGCCCACAGGGAAACTCCTACAATGAGCAGTTCTTC.

The chain has TRBV19 and TRBJ2-7; 13 nucleotides match TRBD2. The germline CDR1 and CDR2 sequences are LNHDA and SQIVND (reference sequence). The CDR3 has 17 amino acids. V was clipped by 3 bases and J by 5 bases; unmatched bases: 10. The CDR3 coding sequence is TGTGCCAGTAGTATGATGAAGACTAGCGGGAGGATGGACGAGCAGTACTTC. It specifies CASSMMKTSGRMDEQYF.

This chain uses TRBV7-9 with TRBJ1-2; unclear D gene. The ends were cut back, 5 bases at V and 0 bases at J, with 10 bases in the middle. There are 14 residues in the CDR3. The germline V gene has CDR1 SEHNR and CDR2 FQNEAQ (reference sequence). The CDR3 DNA is TGTGCCAGCAGCGGGCCATATGCTAACTATGGCTACACCTTC. Amino acid sequence: CASSGPYANYGYTF.

The chain is built from TRBV9 and TRBJ2-2; D gene uncertain. The V end was cut by 0 bases, the J end by 6 bases, with 9 bases between. The CDR3 extends over 14 amino acids. Germline V CDR1 and CDR2: SGDLS, YYNGEE. For the CDR3, the DNA is TGTGCCAGCAGCGTAGGCGCCTCGTCCGGGGAGCTGTTTTTT. Translation gives CASSVGASSGELFF.

This clone is medium-sized (0.01 to 0.1%). J is TRBJ2-7 and V is TRBV7-6; the D is unclear. This CDR3 comprises 14 residues. Germline V gene lookup returns CDR1 SGHVS and CDR2 FNYEAQ. V lost 1 base to trimming and J lost 4 bases, with 11 bases between them. The CDR3 region has the DNA TGTGCCAGCAGCTTAGTGGCTAGACGGTACGAGCAGTACTTC. Protein sequence: CASSLVARRYEQYF.

This clone was found once. The J gene is TRBJ2-1, the V gene TRBV27; 7 positions match TRBD2. Germline V gene data show CDR1 as MNHEY and CDR2 as SMNVEV (reference sequence). Trimming cost V 2 bases and J 4 bases; bases outside gene matches: 5. The CDR3 is 15 residues long. Here the CDR3 reads CASSLMAGEYNEQFF. CDR3 sequence (DNA): TGTGCCAGCAGTTTAATGGCGGGGGAATACAATGAGCAGTTCTTC.

The CDR3 DNA sequence: TGTGCCAGCAGTGAAATCCTAACAAGGACGGGAGGTACCCAAGAGACCCAGTACTTC. This gives the protein CASSEILTRTGGTQETQYF. This sequence joins TRBV6-1 and TRBJ2-5, with 7 bases lining up with TRBD2. The J segment lost 1 base and the V segment lost 2 bases, leaving 16 bases of the junction unmatched. The CDR3 extends over 19 amino acids. Germline V gene sequence: CDR1 MNHNS, CDR2 SASEGT.

This clone was picked up one time. This sequence joins TRBV4-3 and TRBJ2-1; D is possibly TRBD2 (5 bases). V lost 0 bases, J lost 8 bases, and 17 bases lay in between. The CDR3 runs to 16 residues. CDR1 LGHNA and CDR2 YSLEER come from the germline V gene. CDR3 bases: TGCGCCAGCAGCCAAGATTCGGCTGCGGGTCGGGATGAGCAGTTCTTC. Translating gives CASSQDSAAGRDEQFF.

J is TRBJ2-3 and V is TRBV28, with D unresolved. The CDR3 is 15 amino acids. Germline loops: CDR1 MDHEN, CDR2 SYDVKM. Trimming removed 6 bases at V and 3 bases at J, with 16 bases between. The DNA of the CDR3 is TGTGCCAGCAGCCCCCCTTCAAAGCTTACAGATACGCAGTATTTT. Residues: CASSPPSKLTDTQYF.

The chain carries TRBV7-2 and TRBJ2-5, with 13 bases fitting TRBD2. Trimming cost V 5 bases and J 5 bases; bases outside gene matches: 11. The germline gives CDR1 SGHTA, CDR2 FQGNSA. The CDR3 length is 17 residues. Here the CDR3 DNA reads TGTGCCAGCAGCCTTACTAGCGGGGGGGCGTCGCAGGAGACCCAGTACTTC. It codes for CASSLTSGGASQETQYF.

The CDR3 spells CASSRLGDGNTIYF. The CDR3 region has the DNA TGTGCCAGCAGCCGTCTGGGGGATGGAAACACCATATATTTT. The chain recombines TRBV7-9 with TRBJ1-3; the D gene is possibly TRBD1 (5 bases). V gave up 5 bases and J gave up 3 bases, with 11 bases separating them. This CDR3 has 14 residues. Germline V gives CDR1 SEHNR, CDR2 FQNEAQ (reference sequence).

Only a few counts were recorded for this clone. The chain is built from TRBV7-6 and TRBJ2-3; D may be TRBD1 or TRBD2 (5 bases each). The CDR3 loop spans 13 amino acids. Per the germline V gene, CDR1 is SGHVS and CDR2 is FNYEAQ. In DNA form, the CDR3 reads TGTGCAACTACCAGGGACCTCACAGATACGCAGTATTTT. It yields the protein CATTRDLTDTQYF.

The sample holds a few counts of this clone. This chain links TRBV11-2 with TRBJ2-1; 11 nucleotides match TRBD2. This CDR3 region has 17 residues. Losses at the gene ends were 2 bases for V and 1 base for J; bases not matched to a gene: 4. Germline values: CDR1 SGHAT, CDR2 FQNNGV. The CDR3 reads CASSLFGTSGSYNEQFF. In nucleotides, the CDR3 is TGTGCCAGCAGCTTATTCGGGACTAGCGGTTCCTACAATGAGCAGTTCTTC.

Written as DNA, the CDR3 is TGTGCCAGCAGAAAGAACCCTGGGACAGGGAGAGATCAAGAGACCCAGTACTTC. Translating gives CASRKNPGTGRDQETQYF. V is TRBV2 and J is TRBJ2-5, with 9 nucleotides matching TRBD1. With V trimmed by 6 bases and J by 2 bases, 16 bases remained unmatched. The CDR3 contains 18 residues. Germline V gene sequence: CDR1 SNHLY, CDR2 FYNNEI. Drawing the rest from reference TRBV2 and TRBJ2-5, the complete variable domain is EPEVTQTPSHQVTQMGQEVILRCVPISNHLYFYWYRQILGQKVEFLVSFYNNEISEKSEIFDDQFSVERPDGSNFTLKIRSTKLEDSAMYFCASRKNPGTGRDQETQYFGPGTRLLVL.

A word on this clone: Sequence at one end of the junction differs from germline and may be a read error. The chain uses TRBV10-2 and TRBJ2-1, with 9 bases aligning to TRBD2. Germline CDR1 reads WSHSY; CDR2 reads SAAADI. This CDR3 region has 15 residues. CDR3 coding DNA: TGCGCCAGCAGTGAGGGCGGGAGGGCCTATAATGAGCAGTTCTTC. Encoded protein: CASSEGGRAYNEQFF.

V usage is TRBV6-1 and J usage is TRBJ1-1; D is possibly TRBD1 (6 bases). The V gene's germline CDR1 is MNHNS and CDR2 SASEGT. V was shortened by 8 bases and J by 5 bases, with 18 bases between the two germline ends. CDR3 length equals 14 residues. The chain's CDR3 is CASENPGVRTEAFF. CDR3 in DNA: TGTGCCAGCGAAAACCCAGGGGTTAGAACTGAAGCTTTCTTT.

The chain is built from TRBV4-3 and TRBJ2-1; D not certain. The germline V gene has CDR1 LGHNA and CDR2 YSLEER. V lost 0 bases and J lost 7, with 10 bases in between. CDR3 length equals 14 residues. The CDR3 sequence: CASSQDSLRNEQFF. In DNA, the CDR3 is TGCGCCAGCAGCCAAGATTCCCTCAGGAATGAGCAGTTCTTC.

The chain is built from TRBV29-1 and TRBJ1-2; tentatively, D is TRBD1 (5 bases). The CDR3 is 12 residues long. From germline, CDR1 is SQVTM and CDR2 ANQGSEA. V lost 7 bases and J lost 5, with 14 bases in between. This CDR3 reads CSGTGTEYGYTF. The DNA for the CDR3 is TGCAGCGGTACGGGGACCGAGTATGGCTACACCTTC.

This clone was observed a handful of times. The V and J genes are TRBV6-5 and TRBJ1-5; 7 bases fit TRBD1. The germline gives CDR1 MNHEY, CDR2 SVGAGI. The CDR3 has 13 amino acids. Germline trimming cut 6 bases from V and 4 bases from J; bases unmatched to any gene: 3. The CDR3 DNA is TGTGCCAGCAGAGGGACAGCTAATCAGCCCCAGCATTTT. Its translation is CASRGTANQPQHF.

The chain has TRBV7-6 and TRBJ1-3; 9 bases fit TRBD1. Unmatched junction bases numbered 14, after V lost 6 bases and J lost 8 bases. This CDR3 contains 16 residues. Germline V gene data show CDR1 as SGHVS and CDR2 as FNYEAQ. Here the CDR3 reads CASSQPPGTGRDTIYF. Here the CDR3 DNA reads TGTGCCAGCAGTCAGCCCCCGGGGACAGGGCGGGACACCATATATTTT.

V gene TRBV6-1 combines with J gene TRBJ1-5; D perhaps matches TRBD1 (5 bases). The CDR3 runs to 16 residues. Trimming shortened V by 0 bases and J by 4 bases, and 13 bases separated the two germline ends. Germline CDR1 is MNHNS and CDR2 is SASEGT. The CDR3 loop reads CASSEASGHLNQPQHF. CDR3 DNA: TGTGCCAGCAGTGAAGCATCAGGACACTTGAATCAGCCCCAGCATTTT.

This clone has only a few counts. This sequence joins TRBV6-1 and TRBJ1-2; TRBD1 agrees at 7 bases. The CDR3 consists of 13 residues. Germline CDR1 is MNHNS and CDR2 is SASEGT. V shed 7 bases and J 4 bases; nucleotides not matched to a gene: 6. The CDR3 protein is CASNSGTVYGYTF. In nucleotides, the CDR3 is TGTGCCAGCAACAGCGGGACAGTCTATGGCTACACCTTC.

This clone qualifies as large. The chain carries TRBV7-8 and TRBJ1-5; D gene ambiguous. With 5 bases removed from V and 0 bases from J, the gap between germline ends came to 20 bases. Germline V gives CDR1 SGHVS, CDR2 FQNEAQ. CDR3 length: 18 residues. The CDR3 here is CASSPSSHFMYSNQPQHF. CDR3 nucleotides: TGTGCCAGCAGCCCCTCCTCCCACTTTATGTATAGCAATCAGCCCCAGCATTTT.

The genes are TRBV4-1 and TRBJ1-2; 10 positions agree with TRBD1. CDR1 MGHRA and CDR2 YSYEKL come from the germline V gene. J gave up 6 bases and V 6 bases, and 10 bases lay outside the gene matches. The CDR3 runs to 15 residues. The CDR3 DNA reads as TGCGCCAGCAGTCAATGGGACAGGGGATTTGATGGCTACACCTTC. The encoded protein is CASSQWDRGFDGYTF.

This chain links TRBV7-8 with TRBJ1-2, with TRBD1 identical over 7 bases. V dropped 1 base and J dropped 4; count of bases not matched to a gene: 9. The CDR3 runs to 16 residues. The germline V gene has CDR1 SGHVS and CDR2 FQNEAQ. The CDR3 is CASSLGLPGGGYGYTF. Here the CDR3 DNA reads TGTGCCAGCAGCTTAGGCCTCCCAGGGGGAGGCTATGGCTACACCTTC. Combining the CDR3 with reference TRBV7-8 and TRBJ1-2 gives the whole variable domain GAGVSQSPRYKVAKRGQDVALRCDPISGHVSLFWYQQALGQGPEFLTYFQNEAQLDKSGLPSDRFFAERPEGSVSTLKIQRTQQEDSAVYLCASSLGLPGGGYGYTFGSGTRLTVV.